The clone carrying this TCR beta chain showed up just a few times. What it recognizes is unknown. This entry comes from a study of blood T cells in healthy people across ages. Whole-study findings and limits: The authors considered diversity estimates from one million T cells to be underestimates.

This CDR3 contains 13 residues. Trimming removed 11 bases from V and 2 bases from J, with 14 bases in between. Donors were healthy Caucasian individuals from Russia aged about 6 to 95. Approximately 10 milliliters was the volume of peripheral blood drawn from each donor. PCR was performed a second time for about 7 to 11 cycles using a sample-barcoded 5' primer and a J-beta primer mix. Each cDNA molecule carried a tag from a template-switch adaptor that contained 12 random nucleotides. MiXCR was run by TCRdb on the 5' RACE reads, yielding one entry per CDR3 protein. The table shows fewer than 2,000,000 distinct CDR3 sequences, with 34% occurring only once.

The chain combines TRBV12-3 or TRBV12-4 with TRBJ2-3; D possibly corresponds to TRBD2 (6 bases). This TCR came from a woman aged 25-40 years in good health. Sequenced input: blood. CDR3 sequence (DNA): TGTGCCTCCCAGCGGGCATACACAGATACGCAGTATTTT. Protein: CASQRAYTDTQYF.